The clone carrying this TCR beta chain was counted at least ten times. The source of the sample is a study of blood T cell repertoires in COVID-19. Study information: Collection of acute and convalescent COVID-19 samples took place in the United States, Italy and Spain. Nucleic acid was either cDNA or gDNA, and it came from T cells, B-cell-depleted T cells, or PBMCs.

The Seattle site enrolled patients during active infection and followed them longitudinally. Assay: immunoSEQ multiplex PCR; the TCRdb copy retains only in-frame clones and omits some. This table holds about 38,000 clones, around 70% found once. Source material: peripheral blood. The receptor was isolated from a man in his 70s with COVID-19, enrolled during active disease.

In DNA, the CDR3 is TGTGCTAGTGGTTTGAGAGGCCTTAATGAGCAGTACTTC. Amino acid sequence: CASGLRGLNEQYF. The chain employs TRBV12-5 and TRBJ2-7, with D hard to call. V lost 2 bases to trimming and J lost 7 bases, with 12 bases between them. This CDR3 has 13 residues. Germline-derived CDR1 and CDR2 are LGHNT and FRNRAP.